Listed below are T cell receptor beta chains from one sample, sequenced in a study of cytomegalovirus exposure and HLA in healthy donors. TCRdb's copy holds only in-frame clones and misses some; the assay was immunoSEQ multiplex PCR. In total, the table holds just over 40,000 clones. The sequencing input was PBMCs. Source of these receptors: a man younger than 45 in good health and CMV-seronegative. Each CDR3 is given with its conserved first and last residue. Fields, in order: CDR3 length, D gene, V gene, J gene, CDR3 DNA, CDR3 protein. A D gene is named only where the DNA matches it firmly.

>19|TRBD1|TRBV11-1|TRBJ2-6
TGTGCCAGCAGACCCGGACAGGGCACAACTATCTCTGGGGCCAACGTCCTGACTTTC
CASRPGQGTTISGANVLTF
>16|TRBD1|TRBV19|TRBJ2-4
TGTGCCAGTAGTATGGAGGGACAGGGATCCAAAAACATTCAGTACTTC
CASSMEGQGSKNIQYF
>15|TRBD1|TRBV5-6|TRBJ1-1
TGTGCCAGCAGCCCCGGGACAGTAGGGAACACTGAAGCTTTCTTT
CASSPGTVGNTEAFF
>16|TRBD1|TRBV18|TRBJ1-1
TGTGCCAGCTCACAGATCGCGGGACAGGTGTACACTGAAGCTTTCTTT
CASSQIAGQVYTEAFF
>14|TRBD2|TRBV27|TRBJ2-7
TGTGCCAGCAGTTTCGCGGGGGGCACCTACGAGCAGTACTTC
CASSFAGGTYEQYF
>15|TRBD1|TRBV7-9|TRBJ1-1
TGTGCCAGCAGCTTTTCCGGGACAGGGAACACTGAAGCTTTCTTT
CASSFSGTGNTEAFF
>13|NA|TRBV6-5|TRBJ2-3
TGTGCCAGCAGTTGGGGGCCCACAGATACGCAGTATTTT
CASSWGPTDTQYF
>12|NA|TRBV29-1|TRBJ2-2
TGCAGCGGGACAGAGAACACCGGGGAGCTGTTTTTT
CSGTENTGELFF
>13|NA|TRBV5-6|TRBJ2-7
TGTGCCAGCACTCGGAACACAGCCTACGAGCAGTACTTC
CASTRNTAYEQYF
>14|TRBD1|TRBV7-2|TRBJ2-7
TGTGCCAGCAGTTGGGACAGGGGCTCCTACGAGCAGTACTTC
CASSWDRGSYEQYF
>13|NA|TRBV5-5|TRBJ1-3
TGTGCCAGCAGCTTGCACTCTGGAAACACCATATATTTT
CASSLHSGNTIYF
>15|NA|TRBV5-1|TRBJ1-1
TGCGCCAGCAGCCTAGGCAAGGTAGCTAACACTGAAGCTTTCTTT
CASSLGKVANTEAFF
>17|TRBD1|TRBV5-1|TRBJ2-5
TGCGCCAGCAGCTTGGACCCAAGTGGCAGGGGGCAAGAGAACCAGTACTTC
CASSLDPSGRGQENQYF
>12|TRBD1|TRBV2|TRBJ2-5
TGTGCCATAAACGACAGGGGAGAGACCCGGTACTTC
CAINDRGETRYF
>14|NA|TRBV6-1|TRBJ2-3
TGTGCCAGCAGTGAACCATCTCTCCGGGATACGCAGTATTTT
CASSEPSLRDTQYF
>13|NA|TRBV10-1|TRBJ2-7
TGCGCCAGCAGTGAGGGCCTTGCCTACGAGCAGTACTTC
CASSEGLAYEQYF
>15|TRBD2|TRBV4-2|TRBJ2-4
TGTGCCAGCAGCCAAGATTGGGCTAGCGGGACCGTTCAGTACTTC
CASSQDWASGTVQYF
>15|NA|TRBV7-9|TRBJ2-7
TGTGCCAGCAGCTTAGTCGAGGGCAGTTCCTACGAGCAGTACTTC
CASSLVEGSSYEQYF
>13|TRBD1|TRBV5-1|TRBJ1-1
TGCGCCAGCAGCTTCGGGACAGTTCAAGAAGCTTTCTTT
CASSFGTVQEAFF
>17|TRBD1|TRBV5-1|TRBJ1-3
TGCGCCAGCAGCTCCGGACAGGGGGCGACAGCTGGAAACACCATATATTTT
CASSSGQGATAGNTIYF
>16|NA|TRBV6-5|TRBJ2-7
TGTGCCAGCAGTTACTCCCAGAAGTGGCCGACCTACGAGCAGTACTTC
CASSYSQKWPTYEQYF
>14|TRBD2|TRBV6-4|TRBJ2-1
TGTGCCAGCAGCCGGGACTACTCCTACAATGAGCAGTTCTTC
CASSRDYSYNEQFF
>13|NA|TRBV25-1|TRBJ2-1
TGTGCCAGCAGTGCAGTGGCCTACAATGAGCAGTTCTTC
CASSAVAYNEQFF
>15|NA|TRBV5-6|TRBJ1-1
TGTGCCAGCAGCTTGGGCGGGGTCCAGAACACTGAAGCTTTCTTT
CASSLGGVQNTEAFF
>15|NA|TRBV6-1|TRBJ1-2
TGTGCCAGCAGTGAAGGATCGCTGCTAGACTATGGCTACACCTTC
CASSEGSLLDYGYTF
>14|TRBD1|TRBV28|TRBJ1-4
TGTGCCAGCAGGCGGACAGGTGGGGATGAAAAACTGTTTTTT
CASRRTGGDEKLFF
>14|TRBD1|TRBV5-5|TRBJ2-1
TGTGCCAGCAGCAGGGGACAGGGGTGGAATGAGCAGTTCTTC
CASSRGQGWNEQFF
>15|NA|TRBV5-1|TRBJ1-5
TGCGCCAGCAGCTTGGGAGGCGGAATAAATCAGCCCCAGCATTTT
CASSLGGGINQPQHF